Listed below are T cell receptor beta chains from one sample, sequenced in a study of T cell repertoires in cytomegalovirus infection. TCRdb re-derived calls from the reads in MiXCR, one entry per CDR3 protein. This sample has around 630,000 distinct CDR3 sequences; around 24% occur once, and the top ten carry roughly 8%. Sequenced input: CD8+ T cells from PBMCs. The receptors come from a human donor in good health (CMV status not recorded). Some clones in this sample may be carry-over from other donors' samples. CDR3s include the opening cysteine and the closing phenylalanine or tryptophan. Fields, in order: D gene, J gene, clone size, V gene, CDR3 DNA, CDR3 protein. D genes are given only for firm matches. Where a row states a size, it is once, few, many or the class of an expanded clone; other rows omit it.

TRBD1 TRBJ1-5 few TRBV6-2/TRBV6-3 TGTGCCAGCAGTTACGAGGGGGCTCAGCCCCAGCATTTT CASSYEGAQPQHF
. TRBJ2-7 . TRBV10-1 TGCGCCAGCAGTGACCCCGGTTACGAGCAGTACTTC CASSDPGYEQYF
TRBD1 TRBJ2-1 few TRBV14 TGTGCCAGCAGCCAAGTTGAGGGGGCTGGGAATGAGCAGTTCTTC CASSQVEGAGNEQFF
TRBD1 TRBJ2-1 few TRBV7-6 TGTGCCAGCAGCCCGGGACAGGGGCTAATAGATGAGCAGTTCTTC CASSPGQGLIDEQFF
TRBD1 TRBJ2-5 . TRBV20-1 TGCAGTGCTACCGGGACAGGGGCCTACCAAGAGACCCAGTACTTC CSATGTGAYQETQYF
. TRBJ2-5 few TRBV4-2 TGTGCCAGCAGCCAAGATGGGGTAGCCGGGGAGACCCAGTACTTC CASSQDGVAGETQYF
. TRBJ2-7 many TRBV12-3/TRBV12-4 TGTGCCAGCACCCGCCACCACGGCTACGAGCAGTACTTC CASTRHHGYEQYF
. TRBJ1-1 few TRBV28 TGTGCCAGCAGTTTACAGCCCATGAACACTGAAGCTTTCTTT CASSLQPMNTEAFF
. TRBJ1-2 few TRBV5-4 TGTGCCAGCAGCTTGACTCTTGGCCACAATTATAACACCTTC CASSLTLGHNYNTF
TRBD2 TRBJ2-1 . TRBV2 TGTGCCAGCGAGCGGGGGTTCTCCTACAATGAGCAGTTCTTC CASERGFSYNEQFF
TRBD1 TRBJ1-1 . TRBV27 TGTGCCAGCAGTCCAGGGGTCCAGGGGGGCACTGAAGCTTTCTTT CASSPGVQGGTEAFF
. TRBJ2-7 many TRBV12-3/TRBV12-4 TGTGCCAGCAGTTTCGGGATATTCGAGCAGTACTTC CASSFGIFEQYF
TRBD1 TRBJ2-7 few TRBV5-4 TGTGCCAGCAGCCCTCCCGGGACAGTGTCCTTCGAGCAGTACTTC CASSPPGTVSFEQYF
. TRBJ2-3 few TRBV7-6 TGTGCCAGCAGCTTTGGGGGGGCCGGCACAGATACGCAGTATTTT CASSFGGAGTDTQYF
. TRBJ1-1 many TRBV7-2 TGTGCCAGCAGCTTAGCGGGAGCCAGAAACACTGAAGCTTTCTTT CASSLAGARNTEAFF
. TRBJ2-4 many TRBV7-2 TGTGCCAGCAGCTACTCACTAGCCAAAAACATTCAGTACTTC CASSYSLAKNIQYF
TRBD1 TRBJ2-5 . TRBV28 TGTGCCAGCAGCCACGACAGGGTTGGAGAGACCCAGTACTTC CASSHDRVGETQYF
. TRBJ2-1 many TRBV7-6 TGTGCCAGCAGCCCCTTCGCGGGGAGTCCCTACAATGAGCAGTTCTTC CASSPFAGSPYNEQFF
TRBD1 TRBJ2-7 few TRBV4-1 TGCGCCAGCAGCCCCGGGACAGGGAACGAGCAGTACTTC CASSPGTGNEQYF
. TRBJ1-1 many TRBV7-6 TGTGCCAGCAGCACCCCGCAGGGCATGAACACTGAAGCTTTCTTT CASSTPQGMNTEAFF
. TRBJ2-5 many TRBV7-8 TGTGCCAGCAGCCCGCTGGATGGACAGTTTGAGACCCAGTACTTC CASSPLDGQFETQYF
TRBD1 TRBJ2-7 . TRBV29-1 TGCAGCGTTGAAGGGGCAGGGGGAAGCTCCTACGAGCAGTACTTC CSVEGAGGSSYEQYF
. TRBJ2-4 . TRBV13 TGTGCCAGCAGCTTATCGATCGAGTGGAACATTCAGTACTTC CASSLSIEWNIQYF
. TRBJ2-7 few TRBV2 TGTGCCAGCAGTGAAGGAGCGGTGGAGCTCTACGAGCAGTACTTC CASSEGAVELYEQYF
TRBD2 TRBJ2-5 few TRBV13 TGTGCCAGCAGCGTGAGGCTAGCGGGGGTCAAAGAGACCCAGTACTTC CASSVRLAGVKETQYF
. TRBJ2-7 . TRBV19 TGTGCCAGTAGTATAGATCCCTTGAGCGGCAGGGGCCACGAGCAGTACTTC CASSIDPLSGRGHEQYF
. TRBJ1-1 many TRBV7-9 TGTGCCAGCAGCCCGACAACGAACACTGAAGCTTTCTTT CASSPTTNTEAFF
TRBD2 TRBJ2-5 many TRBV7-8 TGTGCCAGCACCTCGGGGGGGGGGTACCAAGAGACCCAGTACTTC CASTSGGGYQETQYF
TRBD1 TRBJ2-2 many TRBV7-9 TGTGCCAGCAGCTCCTCCCCCCTGACAGGGATCGGGGAGCTGTTTTTT CASSSSPLTGIGELFF
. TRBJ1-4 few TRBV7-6 TGTGCCAGCAGCTTGGACGGACAGTCGAATGAAAAACTGTTTTTT CASSLDGQSNEKLFF
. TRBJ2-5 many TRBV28 TGTGCCAGCAGTCCCCTTTGGGACCAAGAGACCCAGTACTTC CASSPLWDQETQYF
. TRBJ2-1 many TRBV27 TGTGCCAGCAGTTTAAATCCCCCGGGGAGCTCCTACAATGAGCAGTTCTTC CASSLNPPGSSYNEQFF
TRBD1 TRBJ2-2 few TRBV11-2 TGTGCCAGCAGCTCATGGGCCAGGAGCTCGGGACAGGGGTTAGCGGGCGACACCGGGGAGCTGTTTTTT CASSSWARSSGQGLAGDTGELFF
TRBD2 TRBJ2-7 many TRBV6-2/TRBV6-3 TGTGCCAGCAGTTACTCGGCGGGGGGCCTCAACGAGCAGTACTTC CASSYSAGGLNEQYF
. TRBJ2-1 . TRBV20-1 TGCAGTGCTAGGTCCGGGGGGCCAAACAATGAGCAGTTCTTC CSARSGGPNNEQFF
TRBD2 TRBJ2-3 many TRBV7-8 TGTGCCAGCAGCCTGGGACTAGCGGAGACAGATACGCAGTATTTT CASSLGLAETDTQYF
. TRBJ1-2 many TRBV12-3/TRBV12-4 TGTGCCAGCAGTTTTTTGGGTGATGGCTACACCTTC CASSFLGDGYTF
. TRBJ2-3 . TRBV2 TGTGCCAGCAGTAAGACAGTGAGCACAGATACGCAGTATTTT CASSKTVSTDTQYF
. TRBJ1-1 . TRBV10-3 TGTGCCATCAGTGAGTCCGTTATGGAAGGGGCCAACACGAATGAAGCTTTCTTT CAISESVMEGANTNEAFF
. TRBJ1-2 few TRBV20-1 TGCAGTGCTAGATCCCCCACAGGGCGATACTATGGCTACACCTTC CSARSPTGRYYGYTF
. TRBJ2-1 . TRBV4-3 TGCGCCAGCAGCCAAGAGCCAGGGACACCGACCTTCAATGAGCAGTTCTTC CASSQEPGTPTFNEQFF
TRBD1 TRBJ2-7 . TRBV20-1 TGCAGTGCTAGCAACCGGGACAGAACCTACGAGCAGTACTTC CSASNRDRTYEQYF
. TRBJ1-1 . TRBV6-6 TGTGCCAGCAGTTACGGGTGGAGGGGAAACACTGAAGCTTTCTTT CASSYGWRGNTEAFF
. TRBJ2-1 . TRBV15 TGTGCCACCAGCAGAGAAGGGAGGAGCTCCTACAATGAGCAGTTCTTC CATSREGRSSYNEQFF
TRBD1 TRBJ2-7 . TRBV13 TGTGCCAGCAGCTTAATGGTGGCAGGGGGCGCCGTGGACGAGCAGTACTTC CASSLMVAGGAVDEQYF
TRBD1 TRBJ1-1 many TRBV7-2 TGTGCCAGCAGCCCTCAGGGGGTTCCTGAAGCTTTCTTT CASSPQGVPEAFF
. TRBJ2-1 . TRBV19 TGTGCCAGTAGTGGGAGCCTTTTCAATGAGCAGTTCTTC CASSGSLFNEQFF
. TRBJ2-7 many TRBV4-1 TGCGCCAGCAGCCAAGAAGGTGCCTGGGAGCAGTACTTC CASSQEGAWEQYF
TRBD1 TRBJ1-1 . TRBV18 TGTGCCAGCTCACCACCGACAGGGTTGGACACTGAAGCTTTCTTT CASSPPTGLDTEAFF
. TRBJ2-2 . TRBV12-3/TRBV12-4 TGTGCCAGCAGTTTGGGATCAGGGGTCACCGGGGAGCTGTTTTTT CASSLGSGVTGELFF